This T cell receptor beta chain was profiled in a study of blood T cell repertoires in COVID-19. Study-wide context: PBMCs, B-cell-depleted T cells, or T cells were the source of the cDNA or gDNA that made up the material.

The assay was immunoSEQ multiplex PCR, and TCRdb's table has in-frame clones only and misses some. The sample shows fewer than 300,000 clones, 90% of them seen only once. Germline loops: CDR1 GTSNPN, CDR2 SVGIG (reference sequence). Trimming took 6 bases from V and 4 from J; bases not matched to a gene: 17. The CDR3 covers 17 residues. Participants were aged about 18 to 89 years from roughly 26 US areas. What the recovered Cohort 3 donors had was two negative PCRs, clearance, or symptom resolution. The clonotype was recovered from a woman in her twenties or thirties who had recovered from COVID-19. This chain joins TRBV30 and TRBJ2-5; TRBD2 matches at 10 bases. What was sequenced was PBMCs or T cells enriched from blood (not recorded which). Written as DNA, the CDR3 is TGTGCCTGCACACAGGGTTCTAGCGGGAGCCCCGGAGAGACCCAGTACTTC. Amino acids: CACTQGSSGSPGETQYF.